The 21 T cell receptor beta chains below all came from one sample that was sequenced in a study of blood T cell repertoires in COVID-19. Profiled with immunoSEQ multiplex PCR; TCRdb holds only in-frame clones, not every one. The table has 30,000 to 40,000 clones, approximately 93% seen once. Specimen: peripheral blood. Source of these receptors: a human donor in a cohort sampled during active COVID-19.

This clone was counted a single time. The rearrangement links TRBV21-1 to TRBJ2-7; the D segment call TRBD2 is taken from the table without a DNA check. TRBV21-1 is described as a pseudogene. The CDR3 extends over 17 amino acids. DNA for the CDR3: TGTGCCAGCAGCCCACGACTAGCGGGGATCGAGGATTACGAGCAGTACTTC. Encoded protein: CASSPRLAGIEDYEQYF.

The CDR3 DNA reads TGCGCCAGCAGCTTGGAGGTCCGCCCGACGGGTGGCTACACCTTC. It yields the protein CASSLEVRPTGGYTF. J is TRBJ1-2 and V is TRBV5-1; D is undetermined. Germline V lookup: CDR1 SGHRS, CDR2 YFSETQ. This CDR3 comprises 15 residues. Trimming took off 0 bases at V and 7 bases at J, with 16 bases between the two ends.

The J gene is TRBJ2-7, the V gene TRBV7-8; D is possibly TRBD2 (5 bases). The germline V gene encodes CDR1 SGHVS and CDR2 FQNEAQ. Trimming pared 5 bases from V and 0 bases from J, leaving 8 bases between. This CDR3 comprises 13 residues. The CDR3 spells CASSRGFSYEQYF. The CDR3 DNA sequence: TGTGCCAGCAGCCGCGGGTTCTCCTACGAGCAGTACTTC.

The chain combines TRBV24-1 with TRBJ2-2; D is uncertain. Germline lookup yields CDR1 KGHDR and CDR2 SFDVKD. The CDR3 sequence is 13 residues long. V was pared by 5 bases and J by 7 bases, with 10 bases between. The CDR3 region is CATSASIVGELFF. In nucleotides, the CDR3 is TGTGCCACCAGTGCCTCTATTGTCGGGGAGCTGTTTTTT.

The DNA for the CDR3 is TGTGCCAGCAGTCCGCAAGACAGGGCGGCTAATGAAAAACTGTTTTTT. This sequence encodes CASSPQDRAANEKLFF. The rearrangement joins TRBV27 to TRBJ1-4, with 7 positions matching TRBD1. Germline CDR1 is MNHEY and CDR2 is SMNVEV (reference sequence). The CDR3 covers 16 residues. With 5 bases clipped from V and 3 bases from J, the junction kept 9 bases outside the gene matches. Full variable domain (rest looked up from reference TRBV27 and TRBJ1-4): EAQVTQNPRYLITVTGKKLTVTCSQNMNHEYMSWYRQDPGLGLRQIYYSMNVEVTDKGDVPEGYKVSRKEKRNFPLILESPSPNQTSLYFCASSPQDRAANEKLFFGSGTQLSVL.

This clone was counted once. The CDR3, as DNA: TGTGCCTGGTGGGGACTAGCGGGGGGGCCGGGTGAGCAGTTCTTC. Its translation: CAWWGLAGGPGEQFF. The rearrangement joins TRBV30 to TRBJ2-1, with 16 bases identical to TRBD2. Germline assignment: CDR1 GTSNPN and CDR2 SVGIG (reference sequence). This CDR3 spans 15 amino acids. Losses at the gene ends were 5 bases for V and 9 bases for J; bases not matched to a gene: 7.

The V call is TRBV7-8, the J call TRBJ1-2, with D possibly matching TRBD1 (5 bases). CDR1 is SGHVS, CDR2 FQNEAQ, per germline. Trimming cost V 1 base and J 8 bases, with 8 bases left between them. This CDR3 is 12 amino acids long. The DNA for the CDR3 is TGTGCCAGCAGCTTAGTCGGGGGGGGCTACACCTTC. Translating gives CASSLVGGGYTF.

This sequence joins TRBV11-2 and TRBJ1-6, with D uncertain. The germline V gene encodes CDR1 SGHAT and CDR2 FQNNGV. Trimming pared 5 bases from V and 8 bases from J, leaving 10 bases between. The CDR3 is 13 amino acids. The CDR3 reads CASSPLSDSPLHF. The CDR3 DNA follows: TGTGCCAGCAGCCCCCTCTCGGATTCACCCCTCCACTTT. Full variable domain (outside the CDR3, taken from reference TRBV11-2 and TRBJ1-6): EAGVAQSPRYKIIEKRQSVAFWCNPISGHATLYWYQQILGQGPKLLIQFQNNGVVDDSQLPKDRFSAERLKGVDSTLKIQPAKLEDSAVYLCASSPLSDSPLHFGNGTRLTVT.

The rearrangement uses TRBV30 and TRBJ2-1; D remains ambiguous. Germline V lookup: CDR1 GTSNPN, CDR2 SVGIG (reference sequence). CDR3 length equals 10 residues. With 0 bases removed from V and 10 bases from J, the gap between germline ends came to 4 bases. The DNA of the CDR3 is TGTGCCTGGAGTGTACACGAGCAGTTCTTC. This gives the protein CAWSVHEQFF.

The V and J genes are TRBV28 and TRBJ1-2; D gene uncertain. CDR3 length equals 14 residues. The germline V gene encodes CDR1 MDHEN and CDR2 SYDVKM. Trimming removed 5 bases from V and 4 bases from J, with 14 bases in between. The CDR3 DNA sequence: TGTGCCAGCAGTCCCCTCGGGTTACCCTATGGCTACACCTTC. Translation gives CASSPLGLPYGYTF.

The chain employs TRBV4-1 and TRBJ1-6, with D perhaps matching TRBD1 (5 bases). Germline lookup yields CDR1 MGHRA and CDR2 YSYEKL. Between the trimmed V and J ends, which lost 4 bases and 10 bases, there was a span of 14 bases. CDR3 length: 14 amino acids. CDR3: CASSLSGYGSPLHF. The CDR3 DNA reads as TGCGCCAGCAGCCTATCAGGGTATGGATCACCCCTCCACTTT.

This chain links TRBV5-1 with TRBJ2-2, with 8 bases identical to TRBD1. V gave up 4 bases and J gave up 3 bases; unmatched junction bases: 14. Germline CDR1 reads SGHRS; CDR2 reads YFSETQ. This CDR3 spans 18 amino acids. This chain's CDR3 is CASSPGTIRGPDTGELFF. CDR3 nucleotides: TGCGCCAGCAGCCCCGGTACCATCAGGGGGCCTGACACCGGGGAGCTGTTTTTT. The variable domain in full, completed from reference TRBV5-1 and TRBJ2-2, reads KAGVTQTPRYLIKTRGQQVTLSCSPISGHRSVSWYQQTPGQGLQFLFEYFSETQRNKGNFPGRFSGRQFSNSRSEMNVSTLELGDSALYLCASSPGTIRGPDTGELFFGEGSRLTVL.

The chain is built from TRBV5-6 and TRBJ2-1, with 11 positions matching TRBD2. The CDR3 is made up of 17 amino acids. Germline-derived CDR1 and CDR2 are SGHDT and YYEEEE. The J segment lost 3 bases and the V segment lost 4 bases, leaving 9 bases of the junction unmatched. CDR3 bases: TGTGCCAGCAGCCTCGGAGGGGGACTAGCGGACTACAATGAGCAGTTCTTC. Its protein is CASSLGGGLADYNEQFF.

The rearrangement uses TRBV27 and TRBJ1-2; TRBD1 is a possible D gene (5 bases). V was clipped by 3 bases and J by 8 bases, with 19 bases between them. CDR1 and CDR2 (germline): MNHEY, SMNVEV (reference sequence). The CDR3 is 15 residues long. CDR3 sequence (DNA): TGTGCCAGCAGTTTCCGAAGGGACGGCGGGGGGGGCTACACCTTC. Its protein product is CASSFRRDGGGGYTF.

The CDR3 nucleotides are TGTGCCAGCAGCTTAGGAGGGGGCCAGGTCTCCTACGAGCAGTACTTC. It translates to CASSLGGGQVSYEQYF. This chain joins TRBV7-9 and TRBJ2-7; 7 nucleotides match TRBD1. Germline CDR1 reads SEHNR; CDR2 reads FQNEAQ (reference sequence). V lost 1 base and J lost 0; bases outside the gene matches: 6. CDR3 length equals 16 residues.

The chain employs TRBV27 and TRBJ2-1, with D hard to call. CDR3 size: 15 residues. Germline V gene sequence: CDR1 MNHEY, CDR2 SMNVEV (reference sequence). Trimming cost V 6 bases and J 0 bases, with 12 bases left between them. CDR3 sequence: CASSQLLSSYNEQFF. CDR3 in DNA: TGTGCCAGCAGCCAACTACTGAGCTCCTACAATGAGCAGTTCTTC.

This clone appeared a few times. The CDR3 protein is CASSLGPAGATSYNSPLHF. The CDR3 region has the DNA TGTGCCAGCAGCTTAGGCCCGGCGGGGGCCACTTCCTATAATTCACCCCTCCACTTT. J is TRBJ1-6 and V is TRBV7-9; tentative D call: TRBD1 (6 bases). The CDR3 extends over 19 amino acids. Germline V lookup: CDR1 SEHNR, CDR2 FQNEAQ (reference sequence). Trimming left V 1 base short and J 1 base short, with 17 bases between.

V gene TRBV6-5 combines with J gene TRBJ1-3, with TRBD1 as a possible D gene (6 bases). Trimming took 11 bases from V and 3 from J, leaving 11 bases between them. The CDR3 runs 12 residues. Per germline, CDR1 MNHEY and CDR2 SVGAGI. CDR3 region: CAGGGDGNTIYF. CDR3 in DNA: TGTGCCGGAGGGGGGGATGGAAACACCATATATTTT.

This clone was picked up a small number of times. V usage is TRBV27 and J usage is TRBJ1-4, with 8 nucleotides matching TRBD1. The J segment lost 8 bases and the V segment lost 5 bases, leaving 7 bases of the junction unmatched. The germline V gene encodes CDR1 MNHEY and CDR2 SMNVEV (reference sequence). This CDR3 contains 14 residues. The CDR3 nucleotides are TGTGCCAGCAGTCGCGGACAGGGTACGGAAAAACTGTTTTTT. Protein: CASSRGQGTEKLFF.

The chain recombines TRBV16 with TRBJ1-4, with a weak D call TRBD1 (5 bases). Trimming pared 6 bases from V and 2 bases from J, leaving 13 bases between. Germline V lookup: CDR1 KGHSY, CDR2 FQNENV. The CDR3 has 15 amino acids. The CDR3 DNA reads TGTGCCAGCAGTTCCTCAGGGCTTACTAATGAAAAACTGTTTTTT. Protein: CASSSSGLTNEKLFF.

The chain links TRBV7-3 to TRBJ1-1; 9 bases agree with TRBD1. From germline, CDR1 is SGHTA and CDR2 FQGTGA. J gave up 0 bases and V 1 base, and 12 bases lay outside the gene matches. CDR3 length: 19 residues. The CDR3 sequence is CASSLILYRGPSVNTEAFF. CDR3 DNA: TGTGCCAGCAGCTTAATTTTGTACAGGGGGCCCTCTGTGAACACTGAAGCTTTCTTT.